The subject of this entry is one T cell receptor (beta chain). Its antigen is still unknown. Some 41,000 productive templates were obtained per sample on average. Profiled with immunoSEQ multiplex PCR; TCRdb holds only in-frame clones, not every one. The sample holds over 25,000 clones; 70% to 80% are singletons and the top ten take over 25%. The data are from a study of STAT3 mutations in large granular lymphocyte leukemia. In germline, CDR1 is SNHLY, CDR2 FYNNEI. The CDR3 loop spans 14 amino acids. Deletions cut 7 bases from V and 8 bases from J, with 18 bases between. Points from the study as a whole: Clonal expansion was inferred from other time points because no sample existed at each clone's first appearance. TCR clonotype switching after therapy occurred in about 30% of the 18 patients. Every T-cell large granular lymphocyte leukemia patient had at least one immunodominant TCR beta clonotype. Some patients had dominant TCR clones larger than their STAT3 mutant burden.

The genes are TRBV2 and TRBJ2-1; perhaps TRBD2 as D (6 bases). This TCR was sampled from a woman aged 50 to 65 with T-cell large granular lymphocyte leukemia. Some clones in this sample may be carry-over from other donors' samples. Sequenced sample: peripheral blood mononuclear cells. The CDR3 DNA reads as TGTGCCAGCATCATCCCGCGGAGGGTGGATGAGCAGTTCTTC. This encodes CASIIPRRVDEQFF. The whole variable domain, remainder taken from reference TRBV2 and TRBJ2-1, is EPEVTQTPSHQVTQMGQEVILRCVPISNHLYFYWYRQILGQKVEFLVSFYNNEISEKSEIFDDQFSVERPDGSNFTLKIRSTKLEDSAMYFCASIIPRRVDEQFFGPGTRLTVL.